This passage covers 30 T cell receptor beta chains from one sample sequenced in a study of blood T cell repertoires in COVID-19. Method: immunoSEQ multiplex PCR; TCRdb's copy keeps in-frame clones and lacks some. Of tens of thousands of clones in the sample, 91% were seen once. The sequencing sample was made of peripheral blood. Receptors were obtained from a human donor in a cohort sampled during active COVID-19.

The chain couples TRBV11-2 to TRBJ2-7; the D gene is possibly TRBD2 (6 bases). CDR1 SGHAT and CDR2 FQNNGV come from the germline V gene. The V end lost 5 bases, the J end lost 2 bases, and 22 bases lay between the germline ends. This CDR3 is built from 17 residues. CDR3 in DNA: TGTGCCAGCAGCCCCACGTGGAGGGGCCCTGACCCCTACGAGCAGTACTTC. This sequence encodes CASSPTWRGPDPYEQYF.

The chain carries TRBV18 and TRBJ1-6; maybe TRBD1 (5 bases). The CDR3 totals 16 residues. Germline V gene data show CDR1 as KGHSH and CDR2 as LQKENI. The ends were cut back, 0 bases at V and 9 bases at J, with 15 bases in the middle. The CDR3 nucleotides read TGTGCCAGCTCACCACCGGGTACAGGCAACCCTTCACCCCTCCACTTT. Protein: CASSPPGTGNPSPLHF. Full variable domain (missing parts from reference TRBV18 and TRBJ1-6): NAGVMQNPRHLVRRRGQEARLRCSPMKGHSHVYWYRQLPEEGLKFMVYLQKENIIDESGMPKERFSAEFPKEGPSILRIQQVVRGDSAAYFCASSPPGTGNPSPLHFGNGTRLTVT.

V and J are TRBV4-3 and TRBJ1-2, with 11 bases aligning to TRBD1. Germline values: CDR1 LGHNA, CDR2 YSLEER. The CDR3 contains 14 residues. The V gene end was trimmed by 4 bases and the J gene end by 7 bases; junction bases not matched to a gene: 5. CDR3: CASSPEDRGLGYTF. The CDR3 DNA reads TGCGCCAGCAGCCCTGAGGACAGGGGGCTTGGCTACACCTTC.

The chain combines TRBV9 with TRBJ1-1; 10 bases map to TRBD1. The V gene end was trimmed by 2 bases and the J gene end by 5 bases; junction bases not matched to a gene: 3. The germline V gene encodes CDR1 SGDLS and CDR2 YYNGEE. This CDR3 has 14 amino acids. CDR3 loop: CASSVWDRGTEAFF. The CDR3 nucleotides read TGTGCCAGCAGCGTTTGGGACAGGGGAACTGAAGCTTTCTTT.

J is TRBJ1-6 and V is TRBV28; D not certain. CDR1 is MDHEN, CDR2 SYDVKM, per germline. The CDR3 contains 14 residues. Trimming pared 5 bases from V and 5 bases from J, leaving 10 bases between. DNA for the CDR3: TGTGCCAGCAGTAATCGGGATAATAATTCACCCCTCCACTTT. Translated: CASSNRDNNSPLHF.

The rearrangement links TRBV6-6 to TRBJ1-2; D gene uncertain. CDR3 size: 16 residues. V gave up 0 bases and J gave up 3 bases, with 14 bases separating them. Germline CDR1 and CDR2: MNHNY and SVGAGI (reference sequence). CDR3 bases: TGTGCCAGCAGTTACTCTGGGGTCGCGGGTCACTATGGCTACACCTTC. The encoded protein is CASSYSGVAGHYGYTF.

The chain combines TRBV6-2 or TRBV6-3 with TRBJ2-7; D perhaps matches TRBD1 (5 bases). Germline CDR1 reads MNHEY; CDR2 reads SVGEGT. The V gene lost 2 bases and the J gene lost 2 bases, with 16 bases spanning the gap. The CDR3 runs to 16 residues. The CDR3 protein is CASSYGAGIGPYEQYF. CDR3 nucleotides: TGTGCCAGCAGTTACGGGGCAGGGATAGGCCCCTACGAGCAGTACTTC.

V is TRBV13 and J is TRBJ1-2; no clear D gene. Germline CDR1 reads PRHDT; CDR2 reads FYEKMQ (reference sequence). V was cut by 0 bases and J by 4 bases, with 12 bases left in between. This CDR3 region has 15 residues. The CDR3 DNA reads as TGTGCCAGCAGCTTAGGACGCCAAGGAGTCTATGGCTACACCTTC. Translation gives CASSLGRQGVYGYTF.

V is TRBV30 and J is TRBJ1-1; tentative D call: TRBD1 (6 bases). Germline V gives CDR1 GTSNPN, CDR2 SVGIG (reference sequence). V gave up 3 bases and J gave up 6 bases, with 14 bases separating them. This CDR3 has 13 residues. CDR3 region: CAWRGQIHAEAFF. The DNA of the CDR3 is TGTGCCTGGAGGGGACAAATTCACGCTGAAGCTTTCTTT. Full variable domain (outside the CDR3, taken from reference TRBV30 and TRBJ1-1): SQTIHQWPATLVQPVGSPLSLECTVEGTSNPNLYWYRQAAGRGLQLLFYSVGIGQISSEVPQNLSASRPQDRQFILSSKKLLLSDSGFYLCAWRGQIHAEAFFGQGTRLTVV.

This chain connects TRBV14 to TRBJ1-2; the D is unclear. Trimming removed 0 bases at V and 4 bases at J, with 9 bases between. Germline V lookup: CDR1 SGHDN, CDR2 FVKESK. This CDR3 has 14 residues. The chain's CDR3 is CASSQENSRYGYTF. The CDR3 DNA is TGTGCCAGCAGCCAAGAAAACTCACGCTATGGCTACACCTTC.

The chain recombines TRBV11-2 with TRBJ1-1; possible D gene TRBD1, 6 bases. Trimming removed 5 bases at V and 1 base at J, with 20 bases between. The CDR3 runs to 17 residues. Germline assignment: CDR1 SGHAT and CDR2 FQNNGV. The chain's CDR3 is CASSPQGNRVANTEAFF. As DNA, the CDR3 is TGTGCCAGCAGCCCACAGGGAAACCGGGTCGCGAACACTGAAGCTTTCTTT.

This chain links TRBV2 with TRBJ1-5, with D maybe TRBD1 (6 bases). The CDR3 extends over 13 amino acids. Trimming removed 6 bases at V and 7 bases at J, with 13 bases between. CDR1 is SNHLY and CDR2 is FYNNEI in the germline V gene. For the CDR3, the DNA is TGTGCCAGCAGGGGGGACACTGGGCAGCCCCAGCATTTT. It translates to CASRGDTGQPQHF.

CDR3 protein: CASSLGRGQEYNEQFF. CDR3 DNA: TGTGCCAGCAGCTTAGGGCGGGGACAGGAGTACAATGAGCAGTTCTTC. This chain links TRBV11-2 with TRBJ2-1, with 8 bases identical to TRBD1. V lost 1 base, J lost 4 bases, and 6 bases stayed unmatched. Germline lookup yields CDR1 SGHAT and CDR2 FQNNGV. The CDR3 is made up of 16 amino acids.

The CDR3 protein is CASSAGTGGGQPQHF. CDR3 sequence (DNA): TGTGCCAGTAGTGCCGGGACAGGGGGTGGTCAGCCCCAGCATTTT. The chain employs TRBV19 and TRBJ1-5, with 11 bases identical to TRBD1. CDR1 is LNHDA, CDR2 SQIVND, per germline (reference sequence). V was pared by 5 bases and J by 6 bases, with 6 bases of the junction left unmatched. The CDR3 length is 15 residues.

The rearrangement links TRBV9 to TRBJ1-1, with D possibly being TRBD1 (5 bases). V dropped 1 base and J dropped 2 bases, with 9 bases sitting between them. The germline gives CDR1 SGDLS, CDR2 YYNGEE. This CDR3 is 14 amino acids long. The CDR3 reads CASSVSQVNTEAFF. DNA for the CDR3: TGTGCCAGCAGCGTATCACAGGTAAACACTGAAGCTTTCTTT.

This clone has a single count. J is TRBJ1-3 and V is TRBV3-1 (or the pseudogene TRBV3-2), with 10 bases identical to TRBD1. CDR3 size: 15 residues. J lost 9 bases, V lost 3 bases, and 8 bases had no gene match. The germline gives CDR1 LGHDT, CDR2 YNNKEL (reference sequence). CDR3 sequence: CASSQTTGGEGTIYF. CDR3 DNA sequence: TGTGCCAGCAGCCAGACGACAGGGGGCGAGGGCACCATATATTTT.

The gene calls are TRBV10-3 and TRBJ2-7; 7 nucleotides line up with TRBD1. The CDR3 covers 15 residues. CDR1 and CDR2 (germline): ENHRY, SYGVKD. The trim removed 1 base at V and 0 bases at J, leaving 3 bases unmatched. CDR3 DNA sequence: TGTGCCATCAGTGAGTTGCGGACAGGCTCCTACGAGCAGTACTTC. Translated, it gives CAISELRTGSYEQYF.

The chain has TRBV11-2 and TRBJ2-7; 8 bases align to TRBD1. Trimming at V came to 6 bases and at J to 7 bases, leaving 17 bases not matched to a gene. This CDR3 is 16 amino acids long. Germline CDR1 SGHAT, CDR2 FQNNGV. The CDR3 reads CASRFSYRDRFYEQYF. CDR3 nucleotides: TGTGCCAGCAGGTTCTCCTATCGGGACAGGTTTTATGAGCAGTACTTC.

This clone was recorded once. J is TRBJ2-7 and V is TRBV7-8; 8 nucleotides agree with TRBD1. The length of the CDR3 is 17 residues. CDR1 and CDR2 (germline): SGHVS, FQNEAQ. The J segment lost 0 bases and the V segment lost 5 bases, leaving 12 bases of the junction unmatched. The DNA for the CDR3 is TGTGCCAGCAGCCCCCCCCGACAGGGGAGCGACTCCTACGAGCAGTACTTC. Translating it yields CASSPPRQGSDSYEQYF.

The CDR3 loop reads CASSLLVGTGFYEQYF. DNA of the CDR3: TGCGCCAGCAGCTTGTTAGTCGGGACAGGGTTCTACGAGCAGTACTTC. This chain links TRBV5-1 with TRBJ2-7, with TRBD1 identical over 9 bases. V lost 1 base and J lost 3; bases outside the gene matches: 8. Per the germline V gene, CDR1 is SGHRS and CDR2 is YFSETQ. This CDR3 has 16 residues.

The chain couples TRBV9 to TRBJ2-7, with 9 bases aligning to TRBD1. The CDR3 loop spans 15 amino acids. Per germline, CDR1 SGDLS and CDR2 YYNGEE. V lost 0 bases and J lost 1; bases outside the gene matches: 2. The CDR3 DNA follows: TGTGCCAGCAGCGTAGGGGGACAGGGATCCTACGAGCAGTACTTC. As protein: CASSVGGQGSYEQYF.

The rearrangement joins TRBV19 to TRBJ1-1; D is unclear. The CDR3 is made up of 18 amino acids. V gave up 3 bases and J gave up 0 bases, with 20 bases separating them. Looked up from germline, CDR1 is LNHDA and CDR2 is SQIVND (reference sequence). CDR3 sequence (DNA): TGTGCCAGTAGTATCGGGCAACTAGACCTTACGGTGAACACTGAAGCTTTCTTT. It is translated as CASSIGQLDLTVNTEAFF.

This chain uses TRBV5-4 with TRBJ1-2; D is unclear. CDR1 is SGHNT, CDR2 YYREEE, per germline (reference sequence). V was trimmed by 0 bases and J by 3 bases, leaving 9 bases between them. There are 14 residues in the CDR3. The CDR3 region has the DNA TGTGCCAGCAGCTTGGTGTCGTCCGACTATGGCTACACCTTC. This sequence encodes CASSLVSSDYGYTF.

The V call is TRBV24-1, the J call TRBJ1-2, with D tentatively TRBD1 (6 bases). With 7 bases removed from V and 0 bases from J, the gap between germline ends came to 11 bases. The CDR3 has 14 amino acids. CDR1 is KGHDR, CDR2 SFDVKD, per germline. CDR3: CATSEQGSNYGYTF. The CDR3 bases are TGTGCCACCAGCGAACAGGGATCTAACTATGGCTACACCTTC.

The gene calls are TRBV11-2 and TRBJ1-2; D possibly corresponds to TRBD1 (6 bases). In germline, CDR1 is SGHAT, CDR2 FQNNGV. The CDR3 runs 15 residues. With 4 bases removed from V and 4 bases from J, the gap between germline ends came to 16 bases. The CDR3 DNA reads TGTGCCAGCAGCTCCTTACAGGGATCTCTCTATGGCTACACCTTC. Its translation is CASSSLQGSLYGYTF.

This chain links TRBV5-4 with TRBJ2-7, with 14 nucleotides matching TRBD2. The CDR3 contains 16 residues. CDR1 is SGHNT and CDR2 is YYREEE in the germline V gene (reference sequence). V trimming: 8 bases; J trimming: 5 bases; junction bases outside the gene matches: 12. The CDR3 here is CASRSRLAGGPDEQYF. The DNA of the CDR3 is TGTGCCAGTCGTTCAAGACTAGCGGGGGGGCCCGACGAGCAGTACTTC.

This sequence joins TRBV13 and TRBJ2-7; tentatively, D is TRBD2 (6 bases). CDR3 length: 15 residues. Trimming pared 4 bases from V and 1 base from J, leaving 14 bases between. Germline loops: CDR1 PRHDT, CDR2 FYEKMQ (reference sequence). CDR3 protein: CASSSQREASYEQYF. The CDR3 DNA reads as TGTGCCAGCAGCTCTCAAAGGGAGGCGTCCTACGAGCAGTACTTC.

The chain couples TRBV6-6 to TRBJ1-5; 7 bases align to TRBD1. The trim removed 4 bases at V and 4 bases at J, leaving 7 bases unmatched. CDR1 MNHNY and CDR2 SVGAGI come from the germline V gene (reference sequence). There are 15 residues in the CDR3. CDR3 region: CASSSATGRNQPQHF. As DNA, the CDR3 is TGTGCCAGCAGTTCGGCGACAGGGAGGAATCAGCCCCAGCATTTT.

The genes are TRBV6-6 and TRBJ1-3, with D maybe TRBD1 (5 bases). Trimming shortened V by 8 bases and J by 0 bases, and 14 bases separated the two germline ends. CDR1 and CDR2 (germline): MNHNY, SVGAGI (reference sequence). The CDR3 sequence is 15 residues long. Here the CDR3 reads CASGAGQFSGNTIYF. CDR3 nucleotide sequence: TGTGCCAGCGGGGCAGGCCAATTCTCTGGAAACACCATATATTTT.

The chain joins TRBV29-1 to TRBJ2-7; D is ambiguous. V was pared by 5 bases and J by 0 bases, with 11 bases between. CDR1 SQVTM and CDR2 ANQGSEA come from the germline V gene. The CDR3 covers 13 residues. The CDR3 bases are TGCAGCGTTTCCCCAGGTCGCTCCTACGAGCAGTACTTC. It is translated as CSVSPGRSYEQYF.